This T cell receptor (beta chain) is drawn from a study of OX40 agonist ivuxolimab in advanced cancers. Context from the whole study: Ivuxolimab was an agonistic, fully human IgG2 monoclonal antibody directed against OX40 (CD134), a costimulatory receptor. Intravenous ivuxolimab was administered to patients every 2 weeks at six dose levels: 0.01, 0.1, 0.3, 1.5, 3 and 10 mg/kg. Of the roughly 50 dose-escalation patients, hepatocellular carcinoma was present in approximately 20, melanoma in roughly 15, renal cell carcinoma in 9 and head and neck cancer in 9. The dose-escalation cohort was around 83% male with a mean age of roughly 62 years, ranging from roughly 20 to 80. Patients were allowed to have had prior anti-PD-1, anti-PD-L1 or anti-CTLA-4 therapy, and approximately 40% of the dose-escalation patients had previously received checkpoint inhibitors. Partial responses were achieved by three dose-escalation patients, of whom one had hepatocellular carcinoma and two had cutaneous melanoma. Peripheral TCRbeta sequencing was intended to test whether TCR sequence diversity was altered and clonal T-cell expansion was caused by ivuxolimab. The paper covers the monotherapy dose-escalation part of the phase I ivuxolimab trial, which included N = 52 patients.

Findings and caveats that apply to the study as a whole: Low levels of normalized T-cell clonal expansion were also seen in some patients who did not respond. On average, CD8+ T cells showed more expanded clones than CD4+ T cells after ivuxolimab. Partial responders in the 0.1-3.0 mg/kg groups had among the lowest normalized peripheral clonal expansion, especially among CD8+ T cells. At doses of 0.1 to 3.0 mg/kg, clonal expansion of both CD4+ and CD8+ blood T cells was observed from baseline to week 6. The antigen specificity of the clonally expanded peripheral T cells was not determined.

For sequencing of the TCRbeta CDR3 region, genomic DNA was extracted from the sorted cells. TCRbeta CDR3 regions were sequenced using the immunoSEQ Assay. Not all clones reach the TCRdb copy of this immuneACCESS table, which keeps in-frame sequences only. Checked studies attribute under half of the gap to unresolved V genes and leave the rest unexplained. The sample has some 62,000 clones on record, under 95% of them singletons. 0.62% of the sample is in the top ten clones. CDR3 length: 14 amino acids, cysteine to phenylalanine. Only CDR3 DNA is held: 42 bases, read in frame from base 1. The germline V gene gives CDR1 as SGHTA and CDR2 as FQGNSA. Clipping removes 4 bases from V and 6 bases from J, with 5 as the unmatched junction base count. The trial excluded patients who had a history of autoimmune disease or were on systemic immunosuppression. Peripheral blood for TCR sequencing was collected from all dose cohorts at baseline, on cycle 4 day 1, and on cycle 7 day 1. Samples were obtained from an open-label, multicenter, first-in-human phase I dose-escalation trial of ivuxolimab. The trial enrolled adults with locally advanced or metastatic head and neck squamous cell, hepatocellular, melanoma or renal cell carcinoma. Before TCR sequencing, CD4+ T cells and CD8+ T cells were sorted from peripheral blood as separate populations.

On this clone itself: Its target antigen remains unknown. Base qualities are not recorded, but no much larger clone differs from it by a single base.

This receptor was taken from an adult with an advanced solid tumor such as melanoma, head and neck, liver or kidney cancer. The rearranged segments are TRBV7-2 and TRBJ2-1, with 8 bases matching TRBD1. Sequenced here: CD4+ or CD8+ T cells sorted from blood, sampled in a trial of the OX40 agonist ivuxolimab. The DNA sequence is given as TGTGCCAGCAGCTCCTGGACAGGGATCAATGAGCAGTTCTTC. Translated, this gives CASSSWTGINEQFF.